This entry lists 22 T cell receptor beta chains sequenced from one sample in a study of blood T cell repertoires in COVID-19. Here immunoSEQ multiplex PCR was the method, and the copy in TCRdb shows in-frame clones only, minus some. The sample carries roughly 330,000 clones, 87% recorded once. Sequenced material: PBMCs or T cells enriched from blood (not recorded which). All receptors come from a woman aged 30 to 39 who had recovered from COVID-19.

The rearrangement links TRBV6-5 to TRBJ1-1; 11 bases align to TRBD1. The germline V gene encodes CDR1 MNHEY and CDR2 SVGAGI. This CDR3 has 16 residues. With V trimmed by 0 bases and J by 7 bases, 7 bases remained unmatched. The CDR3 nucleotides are TGTGCCAGCAGTTACTCGAGGACAGGGGGCTCCGTTGAAGCTTTCTTT. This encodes CASSYSRTGGSVEAFF.

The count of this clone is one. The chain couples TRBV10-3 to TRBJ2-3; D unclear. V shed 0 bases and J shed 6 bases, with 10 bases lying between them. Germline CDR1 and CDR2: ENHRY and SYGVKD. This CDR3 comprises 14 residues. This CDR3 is CAISESTLADTQYF. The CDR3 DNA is TGTGCCATCAGTGAGTCGACACTGGCCGATACGCAGTATTTT.

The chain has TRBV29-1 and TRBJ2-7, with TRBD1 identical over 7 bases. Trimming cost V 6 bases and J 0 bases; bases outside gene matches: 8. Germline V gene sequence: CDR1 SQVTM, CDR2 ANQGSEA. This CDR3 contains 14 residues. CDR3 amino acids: CSVNRDSNSYEQYF. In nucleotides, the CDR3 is TGCAGCGTGAACCGGGACAGCAACTCCTACGAGCAGTACTTC.

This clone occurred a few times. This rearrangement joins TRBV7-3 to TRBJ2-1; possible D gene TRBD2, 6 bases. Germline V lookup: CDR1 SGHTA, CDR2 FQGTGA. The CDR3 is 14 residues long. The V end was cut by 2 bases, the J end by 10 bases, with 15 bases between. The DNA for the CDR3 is TGTGCCAGCAGCTTAGGAGGGGACGGAGCGGAGCAGTTCTTC. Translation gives CASSLGGDGAEQFF.

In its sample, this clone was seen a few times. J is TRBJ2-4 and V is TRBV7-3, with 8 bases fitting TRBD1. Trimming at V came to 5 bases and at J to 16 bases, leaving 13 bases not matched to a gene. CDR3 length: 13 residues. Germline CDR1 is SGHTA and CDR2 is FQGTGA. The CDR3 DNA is TGTGCCAGCAGCACATATACGGGACAGGCGAAATACTTC. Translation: CASSTYTGQAKYF. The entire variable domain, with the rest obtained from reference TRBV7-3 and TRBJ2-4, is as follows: GAGVSQTPSNKVTEKGKYVELRCDPISGHTALYWYRQSLGQGPEFLIYFQGTGAADDSGLPNDRFFAVRPEGSVSTLKIQRTERGDSAVYLCASSTYTGQAKYFGAGTRLSVL.

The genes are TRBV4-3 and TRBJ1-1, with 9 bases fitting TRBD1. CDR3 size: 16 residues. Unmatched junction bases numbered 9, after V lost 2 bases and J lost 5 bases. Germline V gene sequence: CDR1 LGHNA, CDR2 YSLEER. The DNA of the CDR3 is TGCGCCAGCAGCCAACACCAGGACAGGGGTTCGACTGAAGCTTTCTTT. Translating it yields CASSQHQDRGSTEAFF.

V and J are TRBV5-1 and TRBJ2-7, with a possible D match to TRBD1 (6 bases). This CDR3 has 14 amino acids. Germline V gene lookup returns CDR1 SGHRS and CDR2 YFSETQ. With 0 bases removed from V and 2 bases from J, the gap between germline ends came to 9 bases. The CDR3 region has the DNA TGCGCCAGCAGCTTGGCATCAGGGGCCTACGAGCAGTACTTC. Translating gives CASSLASGAYEQYF. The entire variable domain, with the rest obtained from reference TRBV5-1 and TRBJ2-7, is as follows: KAGVTQTPRYLIKTRGQQVTLSCSPISGHRSVSWYQQTPGQGLQFLFEYFSETQRNKGNFPGRFSGRQFSNSRSEMNVSTLELGDSALYLCASSLASGAYEQYFGPGTRLTVT.

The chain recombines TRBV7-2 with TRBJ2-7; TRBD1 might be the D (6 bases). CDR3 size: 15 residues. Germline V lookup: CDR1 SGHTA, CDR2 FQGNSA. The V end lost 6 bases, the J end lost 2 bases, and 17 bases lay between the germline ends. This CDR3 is CASRPTRDTPYEQYF. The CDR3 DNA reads TGTGCCAGCAGACCTACCCGGGACACTCCCTACGAGCAGTACTTC.

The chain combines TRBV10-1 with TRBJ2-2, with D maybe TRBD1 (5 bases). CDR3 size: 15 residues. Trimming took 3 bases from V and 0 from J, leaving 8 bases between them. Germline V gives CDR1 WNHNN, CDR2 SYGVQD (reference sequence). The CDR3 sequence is CASSDGHPNTGELFF. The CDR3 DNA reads TGCGCCAGCAGTGACGGACACCCGAACACCGGGGAGCTGTTTTTT.

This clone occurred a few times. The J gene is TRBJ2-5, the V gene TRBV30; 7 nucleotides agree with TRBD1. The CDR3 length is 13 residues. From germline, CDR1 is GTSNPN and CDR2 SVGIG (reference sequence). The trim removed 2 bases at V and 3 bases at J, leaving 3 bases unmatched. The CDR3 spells CAWSPGQEETQYF. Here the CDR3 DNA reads TGTGCCTGGAGTCCTGGACAGGAAGAGACCCAGTACTTC.

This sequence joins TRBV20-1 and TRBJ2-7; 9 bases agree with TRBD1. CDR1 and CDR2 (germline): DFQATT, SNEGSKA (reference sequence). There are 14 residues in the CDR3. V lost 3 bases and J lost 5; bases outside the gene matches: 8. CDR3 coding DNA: TGCAGTGCTAGTTGGGGGACAGGGACTAACGAGCAGTACTTC. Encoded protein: CSASWGTGTNEQYF.

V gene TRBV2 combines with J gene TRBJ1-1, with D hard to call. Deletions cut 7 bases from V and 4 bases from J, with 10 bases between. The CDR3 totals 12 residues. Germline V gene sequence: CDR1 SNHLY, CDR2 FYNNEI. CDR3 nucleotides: TGTGCCAGCACTCCCGAGGGCACTGAAGCTTTCTTT. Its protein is CASTPEGTEAFF.

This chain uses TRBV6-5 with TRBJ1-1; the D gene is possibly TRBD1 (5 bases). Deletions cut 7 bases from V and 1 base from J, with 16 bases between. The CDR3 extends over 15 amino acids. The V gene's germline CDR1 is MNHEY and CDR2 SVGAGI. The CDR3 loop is CASIAPGRANTEAFF. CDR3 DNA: TGTGCCAGCATCGCACCAGGGAGGGCGAACACTGAAGCTTTCTTT.

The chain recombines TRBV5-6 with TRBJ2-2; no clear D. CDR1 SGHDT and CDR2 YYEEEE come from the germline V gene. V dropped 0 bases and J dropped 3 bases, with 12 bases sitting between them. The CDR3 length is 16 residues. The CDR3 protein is CASSLDGRFDTGELFF. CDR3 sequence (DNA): TGTGCCAGCAGCTTGGATGGCAGGTTCGACACCGGGGAGCTGTTTTTT.

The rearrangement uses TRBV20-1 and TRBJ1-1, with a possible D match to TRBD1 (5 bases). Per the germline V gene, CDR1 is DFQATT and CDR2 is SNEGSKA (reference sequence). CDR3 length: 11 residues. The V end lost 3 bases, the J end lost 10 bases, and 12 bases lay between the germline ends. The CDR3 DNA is TGCAGTGCTAGTGGGGGAGGGCTAGCTTTCTTT. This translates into CSASGGGLAFF.

The CDR3 region is CASSFAENTEAFF. For the CDR3, the DNA is TGTGCCAGCAGCTTTGCAGAGAACACTGAAGCTTTCTTT. The chain joins TRBV5-4 to TRBJ1-1, with D unclear. Germline CDR1 SGHNT, CDR2 YYREEE (reference sequence). CDR3 length equals 13 residues. Trimming cost V 2 bases and J 1 base, with 6 bases left between them.

This chain's CDR3 is CASRARGLEKLFF. CDR3 nucleotides: TGTGCCAGCAGGGCCAGGGGTCTTGAAAAACTGTTTTTT. The genes are TRBV6-5 and TRBJ1-4; maybe TRBD1 (6 bases). The V end lost 6 bases, the J end lost 7 bases, and 12 bases lay between the germline ends. The CDR3 is 13 residues long. CDR1 is MNHEY, CDR2 SVGAGI, per germline.

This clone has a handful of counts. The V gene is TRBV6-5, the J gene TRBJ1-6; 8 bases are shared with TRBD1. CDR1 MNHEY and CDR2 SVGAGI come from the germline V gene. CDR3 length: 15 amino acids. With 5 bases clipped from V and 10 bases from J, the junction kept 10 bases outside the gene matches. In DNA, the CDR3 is TGTGCCAGCAGTAGGGGCGGACAGGGAGGATCACCCCTCCACTTT. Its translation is CASSRGGQGGSPLHF.

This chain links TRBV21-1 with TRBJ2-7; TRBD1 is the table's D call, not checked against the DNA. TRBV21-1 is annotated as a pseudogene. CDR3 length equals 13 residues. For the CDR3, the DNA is TGTGCCAGCAGCAAAGGGGGCACGGACGAGCAGTACTTC. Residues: CASSKGGTDEQYF.

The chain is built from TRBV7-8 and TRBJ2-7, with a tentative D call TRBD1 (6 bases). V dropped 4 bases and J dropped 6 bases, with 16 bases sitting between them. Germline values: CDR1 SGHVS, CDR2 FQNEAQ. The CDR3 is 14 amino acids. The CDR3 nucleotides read TGTGCCAGCAGCTCGGGCCCAGTGGGGGCCGAGCAGTACTTC. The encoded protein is CASSSGPVGAEQYF.

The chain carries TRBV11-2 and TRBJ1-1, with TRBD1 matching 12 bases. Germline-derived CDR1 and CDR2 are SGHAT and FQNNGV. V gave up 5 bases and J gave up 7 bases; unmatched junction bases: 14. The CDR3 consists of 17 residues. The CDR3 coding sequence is TGTGCCAGCAGCCTCGGGACAGGGGGCGTTTTTTTAGATGAAGCTTTCTTT. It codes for CASSLGTGGVFLDEAFF.

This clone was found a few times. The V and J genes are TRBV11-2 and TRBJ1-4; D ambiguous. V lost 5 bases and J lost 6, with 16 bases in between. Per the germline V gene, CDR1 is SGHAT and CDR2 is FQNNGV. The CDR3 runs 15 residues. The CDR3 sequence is CASSPLHAGYEKLFF. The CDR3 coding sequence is TGTGCCAGCAGCCCTCTACATGCGGGCTATGAAAAACTGTTTTTT.